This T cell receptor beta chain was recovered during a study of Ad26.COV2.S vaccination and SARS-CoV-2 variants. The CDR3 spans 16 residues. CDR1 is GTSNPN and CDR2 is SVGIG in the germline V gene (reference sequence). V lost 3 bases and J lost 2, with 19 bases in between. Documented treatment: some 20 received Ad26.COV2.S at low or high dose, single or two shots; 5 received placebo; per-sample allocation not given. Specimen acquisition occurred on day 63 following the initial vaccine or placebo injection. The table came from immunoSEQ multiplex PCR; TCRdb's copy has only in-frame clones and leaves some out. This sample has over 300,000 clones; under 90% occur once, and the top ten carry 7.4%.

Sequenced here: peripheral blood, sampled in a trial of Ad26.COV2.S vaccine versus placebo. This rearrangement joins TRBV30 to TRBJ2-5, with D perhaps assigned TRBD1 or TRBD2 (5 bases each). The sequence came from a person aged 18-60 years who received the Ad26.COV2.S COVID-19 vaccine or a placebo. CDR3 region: CAWSRLEGWGQETQYF. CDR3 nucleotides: TGTGCCTGGAGCCGCCTTGAAGGGTGGGGGCAAGAGACCCAGTACTTC.